This T cell receptor (beta chain) was identified in a study of blood T cells in healthy people across ages. The CDR3 loop spans 13 amino acids. CDR1 and CDR2 (germline): DFQATT, SNEGSKA (reference sequence). The authors ran a second PCR of roughly 7 to 11 cycles using a sample-barcoded 5' primer and a J-beta primer mix. TCRdb reprocessed the 5' RACE reads with MiXCR, giving one entry per CDR3 protein. This table holds 910,000 or so distinct CDR3 sequences, roughly 51% found once. The clonotype comes from a woman aged 60-75 years in good health. The chain carries TRBV20-1 and TRBJ2-5; D possibly uses TRBD1 or TRBD2 (6 bases each). The J call may be mistaken, given a closer DNA end match to TRBJ2-4. Source material: blood. The CDR3 DNA reads TGCAGTGCTGGGGGGCAGGGAAAGGGCATTCAGTACTTC. It yields the protein CSAGGQGKGIQYF.